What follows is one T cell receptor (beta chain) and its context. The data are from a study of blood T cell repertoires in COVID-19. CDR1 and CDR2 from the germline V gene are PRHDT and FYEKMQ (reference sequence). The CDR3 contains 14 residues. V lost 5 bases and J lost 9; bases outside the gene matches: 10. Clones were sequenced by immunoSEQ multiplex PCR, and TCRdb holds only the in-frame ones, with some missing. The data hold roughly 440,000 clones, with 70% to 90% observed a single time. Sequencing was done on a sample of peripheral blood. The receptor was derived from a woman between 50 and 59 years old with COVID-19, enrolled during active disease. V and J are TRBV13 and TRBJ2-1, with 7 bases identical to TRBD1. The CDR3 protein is CASSPTRQGTEQFF. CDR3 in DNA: TGTGCCAGCAGCCCTACACGACAGGGCACTGAGCAGTTCTTC.